The T cell receptor beta chain described here comes from a study of cytomegalovirus exposure and HLA in healthy donors. Study overall: Of around 400 genotyped donors, roughly 81% grouped in the Caucasian-associated ancestry cluster.

Researchers ran the PCR with 60 Vbeta and 13 Jbeta primers. Assay used: immunoSEQ multiplex PCR; TCRdb lists only in-frame clones, some missing. This sample has some 160,000 clones; around 79% occur once, and the top ten carry approximately 3.1%. This CDR3 contains 16 residues. Germline loops: CDR1 MNHEY, CDR2 SMNVEV (reference sequence). After removal of 3 bases from V and 4 bases from J, the junction contained 11 bases not matched to a gene. The J gene is TRBJ1-2, the V gene TRBV27, with TRBD1 matching over 7 bases. The origin of this receptor is a woman aged 40 to 49 in good health and CMV-seronegative. Sequencing was carried out using PBMCs. CDR3 DNA sequence: TGTGCCAGCAGTTTCTCCCCTTATCGGACAGGCTATGGCTACACCTTC. Translation: CASSFSPYRTGYGYTF.